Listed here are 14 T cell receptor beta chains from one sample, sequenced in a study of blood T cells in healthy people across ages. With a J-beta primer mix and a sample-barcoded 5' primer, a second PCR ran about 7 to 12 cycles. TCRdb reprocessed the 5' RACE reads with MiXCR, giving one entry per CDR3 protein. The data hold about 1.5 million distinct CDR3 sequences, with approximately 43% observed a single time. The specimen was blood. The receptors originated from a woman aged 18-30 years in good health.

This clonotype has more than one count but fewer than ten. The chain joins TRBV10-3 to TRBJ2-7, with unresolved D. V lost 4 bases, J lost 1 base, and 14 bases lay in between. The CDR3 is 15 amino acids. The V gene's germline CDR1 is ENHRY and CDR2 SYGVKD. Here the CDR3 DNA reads TGTGCCATCAGTGGAAAGGGTGAGGCGTCCTACGAGCAGTACTTC. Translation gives CAISGKGEASYEQYF.

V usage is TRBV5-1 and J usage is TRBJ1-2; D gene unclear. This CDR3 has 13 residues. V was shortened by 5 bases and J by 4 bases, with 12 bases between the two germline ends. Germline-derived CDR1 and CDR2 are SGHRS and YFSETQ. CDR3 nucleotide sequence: TGCGCCAGCAGTTGGCTGGGGATCTATGGCTACACCTTC. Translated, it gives CASSWLGIYGYTF.

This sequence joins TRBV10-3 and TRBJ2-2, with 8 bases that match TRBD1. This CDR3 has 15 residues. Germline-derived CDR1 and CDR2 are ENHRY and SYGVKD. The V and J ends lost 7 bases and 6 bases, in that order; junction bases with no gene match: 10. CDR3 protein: CAIKRDRSFAGELFF. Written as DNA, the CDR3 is TGTGCCATCAAGAGGGACAGGTCGTTTGCCGGGGAGCTGTTTTTT.

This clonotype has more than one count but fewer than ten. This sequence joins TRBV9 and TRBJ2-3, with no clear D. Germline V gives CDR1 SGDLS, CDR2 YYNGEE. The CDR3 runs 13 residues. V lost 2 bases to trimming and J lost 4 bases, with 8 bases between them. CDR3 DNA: TGTGCCAGCAGCGTTACGGTACCAGATACGCAGTATTTT. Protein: CASSVTVPDTQYF. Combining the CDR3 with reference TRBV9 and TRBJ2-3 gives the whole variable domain DSGVTQTPKHLITATGQRVTLRCSPRSGDLSVYWYQQSLDQGLQFLIQYYNGEERAKGNILERFSAQQFPDLHSELNLSSLELGDSALYFCASSVTVPDTQYFGPGTRLTVL.

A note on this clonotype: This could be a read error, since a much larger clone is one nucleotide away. CDR3 DNA sequence: TGCGCCAGTCACTCCGGCCTCATGCGGAATGAGCAGTTCTTC. Protein sequence: CASHSGLMRNEQFF. The gene calls are TRBV5-1 and TRBJ2-1, with D unresolved. Germline lookup yields CDR1 SGHRS and CDR2 YFSETQ. V was clipped by 8 bases and J by 7 bases, with 19 bases between them. The CDR3 runs to 14 residues.

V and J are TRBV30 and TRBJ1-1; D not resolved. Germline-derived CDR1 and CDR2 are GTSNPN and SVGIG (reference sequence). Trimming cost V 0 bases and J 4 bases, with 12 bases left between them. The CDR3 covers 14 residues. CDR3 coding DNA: TGTGCCTGGAGTGTTCCGGGGTGGGGCACTGAAGCTTTCTTT. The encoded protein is CAWSVPGWGTEAFF.

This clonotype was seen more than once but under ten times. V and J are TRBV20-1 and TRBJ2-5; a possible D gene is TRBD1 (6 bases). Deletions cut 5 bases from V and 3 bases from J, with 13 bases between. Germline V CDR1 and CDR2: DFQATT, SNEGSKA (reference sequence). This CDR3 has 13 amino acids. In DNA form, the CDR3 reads TGCAGTGCTGTGGACAGAACAGAAGAGACCCAGTACTTC. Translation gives CSAVDRTEETQYF.

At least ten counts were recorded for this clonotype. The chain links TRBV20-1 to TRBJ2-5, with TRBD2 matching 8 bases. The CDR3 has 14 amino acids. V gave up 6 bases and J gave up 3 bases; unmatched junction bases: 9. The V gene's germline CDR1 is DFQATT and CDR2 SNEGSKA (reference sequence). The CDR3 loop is CSAMTGTREETQYF. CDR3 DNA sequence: TGCAGTGCCATGACCGGGACTAGGGAAGAGACCCAGTACTTC.

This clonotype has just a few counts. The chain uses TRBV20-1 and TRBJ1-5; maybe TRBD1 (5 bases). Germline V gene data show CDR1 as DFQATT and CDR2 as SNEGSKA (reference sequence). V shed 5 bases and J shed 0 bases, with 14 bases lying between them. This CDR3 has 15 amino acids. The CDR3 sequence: CSAYSGTLSNQPQHF. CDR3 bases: TGCAGTGCTTACTCCGGGACCCTTAGCAATCAGCCCCAGCATTTT.

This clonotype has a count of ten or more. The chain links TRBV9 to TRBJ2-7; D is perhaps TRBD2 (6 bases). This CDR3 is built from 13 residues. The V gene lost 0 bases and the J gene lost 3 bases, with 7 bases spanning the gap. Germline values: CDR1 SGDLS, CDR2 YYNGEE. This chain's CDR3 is CASSVGTNYEQYF. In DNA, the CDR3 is TGTGCCAGCAGCGTAGGGACTAACTACGAGCAGTACTTC.

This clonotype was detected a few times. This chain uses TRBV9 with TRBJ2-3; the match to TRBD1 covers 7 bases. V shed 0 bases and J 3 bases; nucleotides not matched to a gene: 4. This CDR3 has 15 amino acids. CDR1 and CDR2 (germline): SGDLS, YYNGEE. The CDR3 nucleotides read TGTGCCAGCAGCGTAGCAGAGGGGGCAACAGATACGCAGTATTTT. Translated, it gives CASSVAEGATDTQYF.

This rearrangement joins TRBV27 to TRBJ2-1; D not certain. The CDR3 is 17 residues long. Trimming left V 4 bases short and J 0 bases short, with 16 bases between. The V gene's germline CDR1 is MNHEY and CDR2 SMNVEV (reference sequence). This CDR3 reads CASSSLQTGSSYNEQFF. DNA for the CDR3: TGTGCCAGCAGTTCCCTTCAGACGGGTAGCTCCTACAATGAGCAGTTCTTC.

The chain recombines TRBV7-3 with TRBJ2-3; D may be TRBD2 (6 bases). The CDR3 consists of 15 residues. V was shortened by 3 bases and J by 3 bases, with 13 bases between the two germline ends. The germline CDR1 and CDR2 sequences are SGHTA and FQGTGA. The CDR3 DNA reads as TGTGCCAGCAGCTTCGACGGGACTCAGACAGATACGCAGTATTTT. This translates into CASSFDGTQTDTQYF.

The CDR3 DNA follows: TGCAGCGTTGAAACCCGGAGTGGCACTGAAGCTTTCTTT. This codes for CSVETRSGTEAFF. The chain links TRBV29-1 to TRBJ1-1; D is unresolved. CDR3 length: 13 residues. Germline CDR1 SQVTM, CDR2 ANQGSEA. With 2 bases removed from V and 4 bases from J, the gap between germline ends came to 11 bases.